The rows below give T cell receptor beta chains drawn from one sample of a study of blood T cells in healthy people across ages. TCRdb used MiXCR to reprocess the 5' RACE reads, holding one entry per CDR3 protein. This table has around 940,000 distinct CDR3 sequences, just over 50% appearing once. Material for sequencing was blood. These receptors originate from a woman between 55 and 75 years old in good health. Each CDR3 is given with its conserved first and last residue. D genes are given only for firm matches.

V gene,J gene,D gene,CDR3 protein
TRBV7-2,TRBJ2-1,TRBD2,CASSISGRGEQFF
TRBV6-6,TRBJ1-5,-,CASSSSGPVPQHF
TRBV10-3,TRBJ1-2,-,CVISESVDGYTF
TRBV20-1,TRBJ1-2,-,CSAKLSGRRGYTF
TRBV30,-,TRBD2,CAWQRDYSYEQYF
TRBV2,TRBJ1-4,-,CASTRRQGGNEKLFF
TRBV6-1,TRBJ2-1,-,CASLRDPSYNEQFF
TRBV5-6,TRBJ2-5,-,CASSHPQDPQETQYF
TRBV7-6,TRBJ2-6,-,CASSLNPDGDVLTF
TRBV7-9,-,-,CASCPTSWDEQFF
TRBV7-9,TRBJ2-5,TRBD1,CASSPKRGLGETQYF
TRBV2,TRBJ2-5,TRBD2,CASSEQPLANNEQYF
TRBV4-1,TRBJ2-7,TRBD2,CASSQVPSGGSYEQYF
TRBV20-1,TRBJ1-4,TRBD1,CSAIPGQSEKLFF
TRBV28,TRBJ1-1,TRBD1,CASRLTGKQAFF
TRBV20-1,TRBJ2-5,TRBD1,CSALRTGGQETQYF
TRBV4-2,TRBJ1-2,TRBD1,CASSQQGASYGYTF
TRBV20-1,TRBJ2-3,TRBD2,CSARIELAGPTDTQYF
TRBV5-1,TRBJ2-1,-,CASSPSGEPPNEQFF
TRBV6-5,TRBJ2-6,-,CAIQDSGANVLTF
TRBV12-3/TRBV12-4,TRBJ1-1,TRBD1,CASSSHRGETEAFF
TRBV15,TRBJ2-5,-,CATSRDLSETQYF
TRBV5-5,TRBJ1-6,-,CASSLRDRSSYNSPLHF
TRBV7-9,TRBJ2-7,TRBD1,CASSHLGTGFGPYEQYF
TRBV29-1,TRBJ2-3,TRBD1,CSTLTGVGTDTQYF
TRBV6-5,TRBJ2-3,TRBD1,CASTSGGDTQYF
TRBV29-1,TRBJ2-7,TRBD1,CSVVRDRGSYEQYF
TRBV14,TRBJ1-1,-,CASSPGPTTEAFF
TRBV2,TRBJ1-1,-,CASRPLDTSMNTEAFF
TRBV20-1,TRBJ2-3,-,CSAPQGRGSTDTQYF
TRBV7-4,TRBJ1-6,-,CASSLGCGQLSYNSPLHF
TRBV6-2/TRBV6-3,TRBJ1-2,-,CASSRGTNYGYTF
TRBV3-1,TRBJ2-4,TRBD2,CASSQRMVAGRADEQYF
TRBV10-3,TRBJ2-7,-,CAISRDNSYEQYF
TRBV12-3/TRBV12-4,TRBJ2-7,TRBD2,CASSLGREGRSLRREQYF
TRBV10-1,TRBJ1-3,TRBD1,CASQRDSTYSGNTIYF
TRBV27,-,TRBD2,CASSSHSTSGSDEQYF
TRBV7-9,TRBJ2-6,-,CASSRWMDSGANVLTF
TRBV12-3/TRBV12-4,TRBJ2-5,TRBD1,CASSPSQGASETQYF
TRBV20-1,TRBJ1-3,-,CSAFRSGPGNTIYF
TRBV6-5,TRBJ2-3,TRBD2,CASSYHPGLVSCTQYF
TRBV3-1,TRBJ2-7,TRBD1,CASSQDRDRFEQYF
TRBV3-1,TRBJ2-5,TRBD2,CASSQQIRASGSGETQYF
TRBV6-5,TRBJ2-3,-,CASSYGSTDTQYF